The 32 T cell receptor beta chains in this list originate from one sample, sequenced in a study of T cells after yellow fever vaccination. MiXCR, run by TCRdb on the 5' RACE reads, gives a single entry per CDR3 protein. In the table there are around 100,000 distinct CDR3 sequences, approximately 8.4% of which are singletons. Material: CD8+ T cells sorted from PBMCs, obtained 45 days after the yellow fever booster vaccination. The receptors shown here come from a man aged 25-45 years who received the YFV17D yellow fever vaccine.

This clonotype was seen only a few times. This chain uses TRBV4-2 with TRBJ2-2; 7 bases agree with TRBD1. Germline V gives CDR1 LGHNA, CDR2 YNFKEQ. The CDR3 contains 14 residues. Trimming removed 2 bases from V and 6 bases from J; junction bases left unmatched: 3. CDR3 coding DNA: TGTGCCAGCAGCCAAATACAGGGGCCCGGGGAGCTGTTTTTT. It is translated as CASSQIQGPGELFF.

This clonotype has only a few counts. In DNA form, the CDR3 reads TGCAGCGTTGTCCCGGGACAGAGCTCTGGAAACACCATATATTTT. Residues: CSVVPGQSSGNTIYF. This rearrangement joins TRBV29-1 to TRBJ1-3, with TRBD1 matching 7 bases. CDR1 is SQVTM and CDR2 is ANQGSEA in the germline V gene. V lost 4 bases and J lost 0; bases outside the gene matches: 6. The CDR3 length is 15 residues.

This clonotype was detected many times. The chain couples TRBV5-1 to TRBJ2-7, with D unclear. The CDR3 length is 14 residues. Germline V gene data show CDR1 as SGHRS and CDR2 as YFSETQ. V lost 0 bases, J lost 2 bases, and 9 bases lay in between. The CDR3 loop reads CASSLEPSPYEQYF. The DNA of the CDR3 is TGCGCCAGCAGCTTGGAACCTAGTCCCTACGAGCAGTACTTC.

This clonotype was found many times. The CDR3 is CSVEGDTQYF. The CDR3 DNA reads as TGCAGCGTTGAAGGAGATACGCAGTATTTT. The chain links TRBV29-1 to TRBJ2-3; unclear D gene. Trimming removed 1 base at V and 5 bases at J, with 1 base between. This CDR3 contains 10 residues. Germline CDR1 and CDR2: SQVTM and ANQGSEA.

Comments on this clonotype: A single base separates this from a much larger clone, so it may be a read error. The chain uses TRBV7-9 and TRBJ1-1, with a weak D call TRBD1 (6 bases). The CDR3 is 15 amino acids. Trimming cost V 0 bases and J 5 bases, with 13 bases left between them. Germline CDR1 and CDR2: SEHNR and FQNEAQ (reference sequence). The CDR3 DNA reads TGTGCCAGCAGCTTAGCTACAGGACAGAAGACTGAAGCTTTCTTT. Protein: CASSLATGQKTEAFF.

J is TRBJ2-7 and V is TRBV7-9; D is undetermined. Trimming pared 5 bases from V and 6 bases from J, leaving 14 bases between. CDR3 length: 13 residues. Germline loops: CDR1 SEHNR, CDR2 FQNEAQ (reference sequence). CDR3: CASSPPWKGEQYF. CDR3 nucleotides: TGTGCCAGCAGCCCGCCTTGGAAGGGCGAGCAGTACTTC. Supplemented by reference TRBV7-9 and TRBJ2-7, the full variable domain reads DTGVSQNPRHKITKRGQNVTFRCDPISEHNRLYWYRQTLGQGPEFLTYFQNEAQLEKSRLLSDRFSAERPKGSFSTLEIQRTEQGDSAMYLCASSPPWKGEQYFGPGTRLTVT.

This sequence joins TRBV30 and TRBJ2-5, with a weak D call TRBD1 (7 bases). CDR3 length: 14 amino acids. The V and J ends lost 8 bases and 1 base respectively, with 17 bases between them. CDR1 is GTSNPN and CDR2 is SVGIG in the germline V gene (reference sequence). The CDR3 here is CARWRGLIQETQYF. The CDR3 region has the DNA TGTGCCCGGTGGAGGGGGCTTATCCAAGAGACCCAGTACTTC.

As to this clonotype: This may stem from a read error, because a much larger clone lies one nucleotide away. This rearrangement joins TRBV10-2 to TRBJ2-3; D gene ambiguous. Germline-derived CDR1 and CDR2 are WSHSY and SAAADI. The CDR3 has 13 amino acids. The CDR3 nucleotides are TGCGCCAGCAGTGATTGGTCTGGGGATACGAAGTATTTT. Amino acid sequence: CASSDWSGDTKYF.

This clonotype turned up a few times. The chain's CDR3 is CSVEEWLGQPNEQFF. CDR3 DNA: TGCAGCGTTGAAGAATGGTTGGGACAGCCCAATGAGCAGTTCTTC. This chain joins TRBV29-1 and TRBJ2-1; 7 nucleotides agree with TRBD1. The CDR3 extends over 15 amino acids. Germline-derived CDR1 and CDR2 are SQVTM and ANQGSEA. Trimming removed 0 bases from V and 6 bases from J; junction bases left unmatched: 8.

A few counts support this clonotype. The CDR3 here is CATGSGDVGDTEAFF. DNA for the CDR3: TGTGCCACGGGATCGGGAGATGTGGGAGACACTGAAGCTTTCTTT. The V call is TRBV6-1, the J call TRBJ1-1; D is uncertain. V lost 10 bases and J 3 bases, leaving 21 bases between the germline ends. CDR3 length: 15 residues. In germline, CDR1 is MNHNS, CDR2 SASEGT.

This chain joins TRBV19 and TRBJ2-7, with a possible D match to TRBD2 (7 bases). The CDR3 is made up of 12 amino acids. V was clipped by 3 bases and J by 8 bases, with 11 bases between them. The germline gives CDR1 LNHDA, CDR2 SQIVND (reference sequence). CDR3 in DNA: TGTGCCAGTAGTATGGTCGGGGGGCAGCAGTACTTC. Protein: CASSMVGGQQYF.

CDR3 sequence: CSVQFYEVIRGTTGELFF. The CDR3 nucleotides are TGCAGCGTCCAATTCTATGAGGTGATTCGCGGGACTACCGGGGAGCTGTTTTTT. The rearrangement uses TRBV29-1 and TRBJ2-2, with a possible D match to TRBD2 (6 bases). Germline V gene lookup returns CDR1 SQVTM and CDR2 ANQGSEA. V dropped 6 bases and J dropped 5 bases, with 28 bases sitting between them. This CDR3 is 18 amino acids long.

Ten or more counts support this clonotype. The chain carries TRBV10-3 and TRBJ2-5; the match to TRBD2 covers 13 bases. With V trimmed by 4 bases and J by 3 bases, 5 bases remained unmatched. Germline values: CDR1 ENHRY, CDR2 SYGVKD. This CDR3 is 16 amino acids long. CDR3 DNA: TGTGCCATCAGTGTCGGACTAGCGGGAGATGAAGAGACCCAGTACTTC. Amino acids: CAISVGLAGDEETQYF.

The chain employs TRBV24-1 and TRBJ2-1; 7 nucleotides line up with TRBD1. The CDR3 has 16 amino acids. The J segment lost 3 bases and the V segment lost 4 bases, leaving 8 bases of the junction unmatched. The germline V gene has CDR1 KGHDR and CDR2 SFDVKD. The CDR3: CATSDHRGPDYNEQFF. CDR3 DNA sequence: TGTGCCACCAGTGACCACAGGGGACCCGACTACAATGAGCAGTTCTTC.

There are many counts of this clonotype. This chain uses TRBV5-8 with TRBJ2-1; D is tentatively TRBD1 or TRBD2 (5 bases each). Germline V gene data show CDR1 as SGHTS and CDR2 as YDEGEE. This CDR3 is built from 12 residues. Trimming took 7 bases from V and 6 from J, leaving 11 bases between them. The CDR3 DNA sequence: TGTGCCAGCGACCAGGGAGTCAATGAGCAGTTCTTC. Its protein is CASDQGVNEQFF.

This clonotype was seen at least ten times. This rearrangement joins TRBV19 to TRBJ2-7; 7 bases agree with TRBD2. CDR1 LNHDA and CDR2 SQIVND come from the germline V gene (reference sequence). CDR3 size: 13 residues. V trimming: 5 bases; J trimming: 7 bases; junction bases outside the gene matches: 8. The DNA for the CDR3 is TGTGCCAGTAGTTCAGCGGGACTTCAGGAGCAGTACTTC. Translated, it gives CASSSAGLQEQYF.

This clonotype has at least ten counts. The gene calls are TRBV29-1 and TRBJ2-2; D may match TRBD1 or TRBD2 (5 bases each). V was clipped by 0 bases and J by 6 bases, with 11 bases between them. CDR1 is SQVTM, CDR2 ANQGSEA, per germline. The CDR3 has 14 amino acids. Written as DNA, the CDR3 is TGCAGCGTTGAAGATTCAAGAGGGGCCGGGGAGCTGTTTTTT. Translated, it gives CSVEDSRGAGELFF.

The sample holds a few counts of this clonotype. The chain couples TRBV5-5 to TRBJ1-3; D is unclear. This CDR3 has 15 amino acids. Germline CDR1 is SGHKS and CDR2 is YYEKEE (reference sequence). Deletions cut 0 bases from V and 0 bases from J, with 7 bases between. CDR3 amino acids: CASSLGLSSGNTIYF. In nucleotides, the CDR3 is TGTGCCAGCAGCTTGGGCCTTAGCTCTGGAAACACCATATATTTT.

This clonotype occurred many times. The V call is TRBV7-2, the J call TRBJ2-7; D is unclear. The CDR3 length is 16 residues. With 4 bases removed from V and 3 bases from J, the gap between germline ends came to 19 bases. CDR1 and CDR2 from the germline V gene are SGHTA and FQGNSA. For the CDR3, the DNA is TGTGCCAGCAGCTACCTCGGCGGATTACCAAACTACGAGCAGTACTTC. Amino acids: CASSYLGGLPNYEQYF.

This clonotype was observed at least ten times. J is TRBJ2-1 and V is TRBV5-1; 7 bases agree with TRBD2. Trimming removed 0 bases from V and 7 bases from J; junction bases left unmatched: 4. Germline-derived CDR1 and CDR2 are SGHRS and YFSETQ. CDR3 length: 14 amino acids. The CDR3 DNA reads TGCGCCAGCAGCTTGGCGGGAGGACCAAATGAGCAGTTCTTC. It is translated as CASSLAGGPNEQFF.

This clonotype was counted a few times. This chain connects TRBV3-1 to TRBJ2-1, with 8 bases aligning to TRBD2. There are 17 residues in the CDR3. Germline-derived CDR1 and CDR2 are LGHDT and YNNKEL (reference sequence). V was pared by 0 bases and J by 0 bases, with 4 bases of the junction left unmatched. This CDR3 is CASSQDLLADSYNEQFF. Written as DNA, the CDR3 is TGTGCCAGCAGCCAAGATCTACTAGCGGACTCCTACAATGAGCAGTTCTTC.

The chain is built from TRBV4-3 and TRBJ2-7; 8 bases are shared with TRBD2. J lost 8 bases, V lost 0 bases, and 15 bases had no gene match. Germline values: CDR1 LGHNA, CDR2 YSLEER. The CDR3 has 17 amino acids. CDR3 DNA: TGCGCCAGCAGCCAAGATGTCGCGTGGCTAGCGGGTGAACAGCAGTACTTC. Translated, it gives CASSQDVAWLAGEQQYF.

This clonotype was detected many times. The chain uses TRBV29-1 and TRBJ2-1; 10 bases align to TRBD1. Per germline, CDR1 SQVTM and CDR2 ANQGSEA. The CDR3 is made up of 14 amino acids. Germline trimming cut 7 bases from V and 5 bases from J; bases unmatched to any gene: 8. CDR3 in amino acids: CSGRPGQGNNEQFF. The CDR3 nucleotides are TGCAGCGGAAGACCGGGACAGGGGAACAATGAGCAGTTCTTC.

In regard to this clonotype: Relative to the germline gene, one junction end is altered; a read error may explain this. The chain uses TRBV12-3 or TRBV12-4 and TRBJ2-3, with 7 bases fitting TRBD1. This CDR3 contains 18 residues. CDR3 DNA sequence: TGTGCCTGCAGTTTAATGAATGTACTAGGACAGGACACACTTACGCAGTATTTT. Its protein product is CACSLMNVLGQDTLTQYF.

The chain has TRBV3-1 and TRBJ2-3, with 13 bases aligning to TRBD2. This CDR3 has 18 amino acids. Per the germline V gene, CDR1 is LGHDT and CDR2 is YNNKEL (reference sequence). The trim removed 3 bases at V and 3 bases at J, leaving 9 bases unmatched. CDR3 sequence (DNA): TGTGCCAGCAGCCACGGACTAGCGGGAGTCCCTGGGACAGATACGCAGTATTTT. The encoded protein is CASSHGLAGVPGTDTQYF.

This clonotype was counted a few times. This sequence joins TRBV20-1 and TRBJ2-7; D not certain. CDR3 size: 12 residues. Germline V gene data show CDR1 as DFQATT and CDR2 as SNEGSKA (reference sequence). V gave up 4 bases and J gave up 4 bases, with 11 bases separating them. CDR3 region: CSAIIPGYEQYF. CDR3 in DNA: TGCAGTGCTATTATCCCCGGTTACGAGCAGTACTTC.

This clonotype was counted at least ten times. The chain joins TRBV12-3 or TRBV12-4 to TRBJ2-3; 9 bases are a match to TRBD1. Losses at the gene ends were 5 bases for V and 5 bases for J; bases not matched to a gene: 5. This CDR3 is 14 amino acids long. The CDR3 region is CASSPGTGQDTQYF. As DNA, the CDR3 is TGTGCCAGCAGTCCCGGGACAGGGCAAGATACGCAGTATTTT.

This clonotype occurred many times. The chain has TRBV29-1 and TRBJ2-7, with D possibly being TRBD2 (5 bases). This CDR3 contains 11 residues. The ends were cut back, 1 base at V and 11 bases at J, with 12 bases in the middle. Germline loops: CDR1 SQVTM, CDR2 ANQGSEA. This CDR3 is CSVEVGNGEYF. The CDR3 DNA follows: TGCAGCGTTGAAGTAGGTAACGGGGAGTACTTC.

In its sample, this clonotype was seen many times. This rearrangement joins TRBV5-1 to TRBJ1-5, with a possible D match to TRBD1 (6 bases). The CDR3 runs to 14 residues. Germline assignment: CDR1 SGHRS and CDR2 YFSETQ. V lost 3 bases, J lost 2 bases, and 9 bases lay in between. The CDR3 reads CASSSGGGNQPQHF. CDR3 in DNA: TGCGCCAGCAGCTCTGGGGGCGGCAATCAGCCCCAGCATTTT.

This clonotype was counted at least ten times. This chain uses TRBV15 with TRBJ2-1; tentatively, D is TRBD1 or TRBD2 (5 bases each). The CDR3 totals 15 residues. V lost 0 bases, J lost 8 bases, and 14 bases lay in between. Per germline, CDR1 LNHNV and CDR2 YYDKDF (reference sequence). The CDR3: CATSRDRGAGHEQFF. CDR3 bases: TGTGCCACCAGCAGAGATCGAGGGGCGGGCCATGAGCAGTTCTTC.

This clonotype came up many times. The chain employs TRBV7-2 and TRBJ2-7; TRBD1 agrees at 10 bases. The V segment lost 5 bases and the J segment 3 bases; nucleotides outside the gene matches: 7. In germline, CDR1 is SGHTA, CDR2 FQGNSA. The CDR3 is made up of 15 amino acids. CDR3 amino acids: CASSDLGQGGYEQYF. The DNA of the CDR3 is TGTGCCAGCAGCGATTTAGGACAGGGGGGCTACGAGCAGTACTTC.

The chain combines TRBV20-1 with TRBJ2-7; no clear D gene. This CDR3 spans 12 amino acids. Germline loops: CDR1 DFQATT, CDR2 SNEGSKA (reference sequence). The V gene lost 4 bases and the J gene lost 4 bases, with 11 bases spanning the gap. CDR3 in DNA: TGCAGTGCTACCGAGATGGGGTACGAGCAGTACTTC. The encoded protein is CSATEMGYEQYF.